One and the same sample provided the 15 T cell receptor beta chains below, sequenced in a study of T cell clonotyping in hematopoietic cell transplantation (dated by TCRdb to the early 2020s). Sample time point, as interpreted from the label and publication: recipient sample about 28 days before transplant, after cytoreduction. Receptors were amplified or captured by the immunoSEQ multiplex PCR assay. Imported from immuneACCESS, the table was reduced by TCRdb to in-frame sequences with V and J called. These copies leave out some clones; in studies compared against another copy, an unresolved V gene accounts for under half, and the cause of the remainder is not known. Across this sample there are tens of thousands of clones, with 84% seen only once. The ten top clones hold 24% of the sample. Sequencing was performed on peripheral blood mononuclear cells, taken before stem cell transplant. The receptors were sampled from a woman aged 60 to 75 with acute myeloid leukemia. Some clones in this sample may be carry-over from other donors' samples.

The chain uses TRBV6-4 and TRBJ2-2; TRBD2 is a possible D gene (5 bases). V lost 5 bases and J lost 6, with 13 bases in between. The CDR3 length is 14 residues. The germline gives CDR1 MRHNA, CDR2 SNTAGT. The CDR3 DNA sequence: TGTGCCAGCAGTCCCCCCGCGGGCTCCGGGGAGCTGTTTTTT. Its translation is CASSPPAGSGELFF.

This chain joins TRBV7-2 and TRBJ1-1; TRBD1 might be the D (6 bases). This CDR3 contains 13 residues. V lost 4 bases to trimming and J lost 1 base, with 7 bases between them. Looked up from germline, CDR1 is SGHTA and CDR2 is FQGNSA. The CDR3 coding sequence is TGTGCCAGCAGCTGGGGGCGGAACACTGAAGCTTTCTTT. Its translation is CASSWGRNTEAFF.

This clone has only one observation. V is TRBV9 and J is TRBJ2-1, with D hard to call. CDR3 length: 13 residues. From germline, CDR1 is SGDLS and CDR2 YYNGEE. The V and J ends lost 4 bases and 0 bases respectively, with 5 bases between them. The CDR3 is CASSRDSYNEQFF. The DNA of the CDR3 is TGTGCCAGCAGCAGAGACTCCTACAATGAGCAGTTCTTC.

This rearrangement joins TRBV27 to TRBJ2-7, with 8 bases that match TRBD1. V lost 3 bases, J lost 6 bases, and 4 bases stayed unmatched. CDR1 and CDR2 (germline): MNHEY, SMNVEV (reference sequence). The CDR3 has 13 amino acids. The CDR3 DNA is TGTGCCAGCAGTTTGGGACAGGAGGGCGAGCAGTACTTC. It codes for CASSLGQEGEQYF.

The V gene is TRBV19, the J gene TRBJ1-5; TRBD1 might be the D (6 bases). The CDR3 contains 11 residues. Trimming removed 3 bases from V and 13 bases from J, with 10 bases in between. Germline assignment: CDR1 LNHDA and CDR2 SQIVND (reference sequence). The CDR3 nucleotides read TGTGCCAGTAGTATTGGGGGGGCTCAGCATTTT. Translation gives CASSIGGAQHF.

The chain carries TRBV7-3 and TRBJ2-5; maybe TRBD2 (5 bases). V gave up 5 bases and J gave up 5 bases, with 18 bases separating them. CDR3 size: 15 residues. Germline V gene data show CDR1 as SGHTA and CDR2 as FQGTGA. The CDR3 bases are TGTGCCAGCAGCCCGGGGAACAGCGGCGGGGAGACCCAGTACTTC. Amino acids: CASSPGNSGGETQYF.

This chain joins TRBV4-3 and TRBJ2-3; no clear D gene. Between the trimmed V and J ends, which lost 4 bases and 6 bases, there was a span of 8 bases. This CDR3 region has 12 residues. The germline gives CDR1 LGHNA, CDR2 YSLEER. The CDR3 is CASSRLGDTQYF. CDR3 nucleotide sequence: TGCGCCAGCAGCCGCCTCGGGGATACGCAGTATTTT.

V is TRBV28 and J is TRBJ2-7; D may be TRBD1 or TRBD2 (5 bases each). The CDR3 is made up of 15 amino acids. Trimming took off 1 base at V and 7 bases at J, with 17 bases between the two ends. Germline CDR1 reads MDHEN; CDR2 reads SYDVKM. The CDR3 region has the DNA TGTGCCAGCAGTTTATCCGGGACCCCGATCGGGGAGCAGTACTTC. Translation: CASSLSGTPIGEQYF.

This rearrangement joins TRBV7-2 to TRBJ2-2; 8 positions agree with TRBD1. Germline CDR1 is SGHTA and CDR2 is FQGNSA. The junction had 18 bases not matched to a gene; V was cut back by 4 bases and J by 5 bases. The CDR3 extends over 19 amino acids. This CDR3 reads CASSYPYGRDRRGTGELFF. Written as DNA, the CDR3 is TGTGCCAGCAGCTACCCATATGGCCGGGACAGGAGGGGGACCGGGGAGCTGTTTTTT. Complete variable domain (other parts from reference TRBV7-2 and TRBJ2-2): GAGVSQSPSNKVTEKGKDVELRCDPISGHTALYWYRQSLGQGLEFLIYFQGNSAPDKSGLPSDRFSAERTGGSVSTLTIQRTQQEDSAVYLCASSYPYGRDRRGTGELFFGEGSRLTVL.

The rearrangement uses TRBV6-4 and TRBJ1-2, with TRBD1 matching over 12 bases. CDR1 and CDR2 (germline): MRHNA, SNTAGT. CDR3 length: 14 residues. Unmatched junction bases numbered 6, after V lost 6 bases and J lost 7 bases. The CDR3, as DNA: TGTGCCAGCAGCCGGGACAGGGGGCAAGGTGGCTACACCTTC. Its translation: CASSRDRGQGGYTF.

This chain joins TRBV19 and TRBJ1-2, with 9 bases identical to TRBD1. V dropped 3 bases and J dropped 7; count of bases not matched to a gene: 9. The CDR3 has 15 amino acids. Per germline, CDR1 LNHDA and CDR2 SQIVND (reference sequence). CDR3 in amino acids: CASSITGGKSRGYTF. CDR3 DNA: TGTGCCAGTAGTATTACAGGGGGCAAGTCTCGTGGCTACACCTTC.

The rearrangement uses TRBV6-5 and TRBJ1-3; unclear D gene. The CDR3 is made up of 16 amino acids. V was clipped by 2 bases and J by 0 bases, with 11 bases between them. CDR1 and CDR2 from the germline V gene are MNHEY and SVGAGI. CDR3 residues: CASSYQVDHSGNTIYF. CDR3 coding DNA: TGTGCCAGCAGTTACCAGGTGGATCACTCTGGAAACACCATATATTTT.

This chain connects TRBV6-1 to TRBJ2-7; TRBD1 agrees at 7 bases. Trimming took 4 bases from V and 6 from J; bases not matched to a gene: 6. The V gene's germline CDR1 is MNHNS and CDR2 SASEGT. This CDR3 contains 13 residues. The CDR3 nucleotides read TGTGCCAGCAGTGCCCGACAGGGCGTCGAGCAGTACTTC. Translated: CASSARQGVEQYF.

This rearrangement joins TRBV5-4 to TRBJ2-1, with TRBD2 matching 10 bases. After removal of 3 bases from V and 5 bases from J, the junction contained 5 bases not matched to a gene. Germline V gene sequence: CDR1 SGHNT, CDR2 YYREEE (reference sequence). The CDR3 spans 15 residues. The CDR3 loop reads CASSSGTSVNNEQFF. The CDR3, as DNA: TGTGCCAGCAGCTCCGGGACTAGCGTAAACAATGAGCAGTTCTTC.

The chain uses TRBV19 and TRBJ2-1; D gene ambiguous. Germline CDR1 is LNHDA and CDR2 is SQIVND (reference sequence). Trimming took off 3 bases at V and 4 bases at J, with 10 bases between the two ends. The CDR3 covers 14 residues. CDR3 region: CASSINADYNEQFF. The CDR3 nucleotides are TGTGCCAGTAGTATTAACGCGGATTACAATGAGCAGTTCTTC. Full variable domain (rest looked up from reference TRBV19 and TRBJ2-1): DGGITQSPKYLFRKEGQNVTLSCEQNLNHDAMYWYRQDPGQGLRLIYYSQIVNDFQKGDIAEGYSVSREKKESFPLTVTSAQKNPTAFYLCASSINADYNEQFFGPGTRLTVL.